A selection of T cell receptor beta chains follows, all from one sample in a study of Ad26.COV2.S vaccination and SARS-CoV-2 variants. Assay used: immunoSEQ multiplex PCR; TCRdb lists only in-frame clones, some missing. The sample lists a few hundred thousand clones; approximately 87% were seen once. The material sequenced was peripheral blood, taken in a trial of Ad26.COV2.S vaccine versus placebo. These receptors all come from a person aged 18-65 years who received the Ad26.COV2.S COVID-19 vaccine or a placebo. Both conserved end residues are part of each CDR3. A D gene is named only where the DNA matches it firmly. Clone size, where shown, is once, few, many, or a class for clones that have expanded.

13	NA	NA	TRBJ1-5	TRBV5-8	CASSPTPLQPQHF	TGTGCCAGCAGCCCAACACCGCTTCAGCCCCAGCATTTT
12	NA	NA	TRBJ1-2	TRBV5-4	CASSTSGYGYTF	TGTGCCAGCAGCACCTCAGGCTATGGCTACACCTTC
19	NA	NA	TRBJ1-2	TRBV7-2	CASSFVPTSTTDANYGYTF	TGTGCCAGCAGCTTTGTCCCTACCTCGACGACAGATGCTAACTATGGCTACACCTTC
15	NA	NA	TRBJ2-2	TRBV10-3	CAITSKGKNTGELFF	TGTGCCATCACCTCCAAGGGGAAGAACACCGGGGAGCTGTTTTTT
15	NA	NA	TRBJ1-2	TRBV24-1	CATSDSRLANYGYTF	TGTGCCACCAGTGATTCTCGGCTAGCTAACTATGGCTACACCTTC
14	NA	NA	TRBJ2-7	TRBV28	CASRSTGPAYEQYF	TGTGCCAGCAGATCCACAGGACCCGCGTACGAGCAGTACTTC
16	NA	TRBD1	TRBJ2-1	TRBV4-3	CASSQEGTAAYNEQFF	TGCGCCAGCAGCCAAGAAGGGACAGCCGCCTACAATGAGCAGTTCTTC
16	NA	TRBD1	TRBJ1-1	TRBV6-2/TRBV6-3	CASSYGVDRGYTEAFF	TGTGCCAGCAGTTACGGCGTGGACAGGGGGTATACTGAAGCTTTCTTT
14	NA	NA	TRBJ2-7	TRBV3-1/TRBV3-2	CASSQWDGNYEQYF	TGTGCCAGCAGCCAATGGGACGGCAACTACGAGCAGTACTTC
13	few	NA	TRBJ1-6	TRBV27	CASSLEARTPLHF	TGTGCCAGCAGTTTAGAGGCCAGGACACCCCTCCACTTT
14	NA	NA	TRBJ1-1	TRBV6-5	CASRSGTTYTEAFF	TGTGCCAGCAGATCCGGGACAACATACACTGAAGCTTTCTTT
13	NA	NA	TRBJ2-1	TRBV5-1	CASSVDHYNEQFF	TGCGCCAGCAGCGTAGACCACTACAATGAGCAGTTCTTC
16	NA	TRBD2	TRBJ2-5	TRBV3-1/TRBV3-2	CASSQGPSGGGETQYF	TGTGCCAGCAGCCAAGGTCCTAGCGGGGGGGGAGAGACCCAGTACTTC
14	few	NA	TRBJ1-5	TRBV21-1	CASSKGRGFQPQHF	TGTGCCAGCAGCAAAGGCAGGGGTTTTCAGCCCCAGCATTTT
15	NA	NA	TRBJ1-4	TRBV5-6	CASSLMGTTNEKLFF	TGTGCCAGCAGCTTGATGGGTACAACTAATGAAAAACTGTTTTTT
13	NA	NA	TRBJ2-1	TRBV19	CASSQDSLNEQFF	TGTGCCAGTTCCCAGGACAGTCTCAATGAGCAGTTCTTC
15	NA	NA	TRBJ2-1	TRBV7-2	CASSLAGGPYNEQFF	TGTGCCAGCAGCTTAGCCGGGGGGCCATACAATGAGCAGTTCTTC
13	once	NA	TRBJ1-2	TRBV12-3/TRBV12-4	CASSIPGEYGYTF	TGTGCCAGCAGCATTCCCGGCGAATATGGCTACACCTTC